One sample yielded the 4 T cell receptor beta chains listed below, sequenced in a study of blood T cell repertoires in COVID-19 (dated by TCRdb to the early 2020s). The method behind the library was the immunoSEQ multiplex PCR assay. TCRdb retrieved this table from immuneACCESS and kept in-frame rearrangements only. Not all clones are present; in checked studies, unresolved V genes account for under half, and no reason is known for the remainder. The sample table shows 55,000 to 70,000 clones, and around nine tenths are seen once. The ten largest clones capture about 11% of the sample. Sequenced input: peripheral blood. The receptors here all came from a woman aged 18-29 years with acute or convalescent COVID-19.

The chain couples TRBV4-2 to TRBJ2-3; 10 bases line up with TRBD2. Trimming removed 4 bases from V and 2 bases from J; junction bases left unmatched: 3. The CDR3 spans 15 residues. Germline CDR1 and CDR2: LGHNA and YNFKEQ. CDR3 in amino acids: CASSLLAGFTDTQYF. In DNA, the CDR3 is TGTGCCAGCAGCCTACTAGCGGGATTCACAGATACGCAGTATTTT.

The V gene is TRBV11-2, the J gene TRBJ1-1, with 7 bases fitting TRBD1. Germline CDR1 SGHAT, CDR2 FQNNGV. CDR3 length equals 14 residues. J was trimmed by 1 base and V by 4 bases; bases with no gene match: 3. The CDR3 protein is CASSSGTENTEAFF. CDR3 sequence (DNA): TGTGCCAGCAGCTCGGGGACAGAGAACACTGAAGCTTTCTTT.

This clone was counted a single time. This chain links TRBV7-2 with TRBJ1-3; D gene ambiguous. This CDR3 has 16 residues. Germline assignment: CDR1 SGHTA and CDR2 FQGNSA. Trimming cost V 0 bases and J 4 bases, with 13 bases left between them. DNA of the CDR3: TGTGCCAGCAGCTTAGCGAGGAGAGGTGCCGGAAACACCATATATTTT. Amino acid sequence: CASSLARRGAGNTIYF.

The chain uses TRBV6-5 and TRBJ2-5; D remains unclear. The CDR3 sequence is 13 residues long. Deletions cut 5 bases from V and 4 bases from J, with 11 bases between. Germline CDR1 reads MNHEY; CDR2 reads SVGAGI. The chain's CDR3 is CASSTTPGETQYF. DNA of the CDR3: TGTGCCAGCAGTACCACTCCAGGAGAGACCCAGTACTTC.